Each of the 19 T cell receptor beta chains below was sequenced from the same sample in a study of T cell responses to AZD1222 COVID-19 vaccine. Clones were read by immunoSEQ multiplex PCR, and TCRdb kept only the in-frame ones, dropping some. The data show some 120,000 clones, with 88% seen just once and 4% to 5.5% held by the top ten. The material was peripheral blood, obtained on day 0 of AZD1222 vaccination. The receptors were sampled from an adult in good health.

The table lists this clone with a few counts. The rearrangement joins TRBV6-1 to TRBJ1-5, with 10 bases that match TRBD1. The germline V gene encodes CDR1 MNHNS and CDR2 SASEGT. Trimming at V came to 2 bases and at J to 7 bases, leaving 2 bases not matched to a gene. There are 14 residues in the CDR3. CDR3 coding DNA: TGTGCCAGCAGTGAAAGGGACAGGGGACAGCCCCAGCATTTT. It yields the protein CASSERDRGQPQHF.

The chain carries TRBV9 and TRBJ2-7; no clear D gene. The CDR3 runs to 14 residues. V was clipped by 0 bases and J by 3 bases, with 10 bases between them. Germline CDR1 SGDLS, CDR2 YYNGEE. CDR3 DNA sequence: TGTGCCAGCAGCGTAGCCCCCGAAGGCTACGAGCAGTACTTC. It encodes CASSVAPEGYEQYF.

The V and J genes are TRBV28 and TRBJ1-6, with D perhaps matching TRBD1 (6 bases). The CDR3 length is 14 residues. Germline V lookup: CDR1 MDHEN, CDR2 SYDVKM. The germline V and J ends were trimmed by 3 bases and 7 bases, with 10 bases remaining between them. This CDR3 is CASSFQGKNSPLHF. The CDR3 bases are TGTGCCAGCAGTTTCCAGGGGAAAAATTCACCCCTCCACTTT.

V and J are TRBV4-3 and TRBJ2-2; 11 bases align to TRBD2. CDR3 length equals 17 residues. The V gene end was trimmed by 2 bases and the J gene end by 0 bases; junction bases not matched to a gene: 2. Germline CDR1 reads LGHNA; CDR2 reads YSLEER. The CDR3 reads CASSQNSGGANTGELFF. In DNA, the CDR3 is TGCGCCAGCAGCCAAAATAGCGGGGGGGCGAACACCGGGGAGCTGTTTTTT.

This sequence joins TRBV18 and TRBJ1-1, with D possibly TRBD1 on 6 matching bases. V was cut by 5 bases and J by 6 bases, with 13 bases left in between. Germline CDR1 is KGHSH and CDR2 is LQKENI. This CDR3 comprises 13 residues. For the CDR3, the DNA is TGTGCCAGCTCAACTTCACAGGGCTCTGAAGCTTTCTTT. Its translation is CASSTSQGSEAFF.

This clone was recorded once. V usage is TRBV5-4 and J usage is TRBJ2-2, with D possibly matching TRBD1 (6 bases). The CDR3 totals 15 residues. The ends were cut back, 0 bases at V and 1 base at J, with 7 bases in the middle. Per the germline V gene, CDR1 is SGHNT and CDR2 is YYREEE (reference sequence). This CDR3 reads CASSLDRVNTGELFF. Written as DNA, the CDR3 is TGTGCCAGCAGCTTGGACAGGGTGAACACCGGGGAGCTGTTTTTT.

The J gene is TRBJ1-5, the V gene TRBV27; D call uncertain. CDR1 and CDR2 (germline): MNHEY, SMNVEV (reference sequence). The CDR3 loop spans 13 amino acids. V lost 6 bases to trimming and J lost 6 bases, with 12 bases between them. In DNA, the CDR3 is TGTGCCAGCAGCCCCGCGGTCGGTCAGCCCCAGCATTTT. Encoded protein: CASSPAVGQPQHF.

This chain connects TRBV16 to TRBJ1-1; D may be TRBD1 (6 bases). The CDR3 loop spans 14 amino acids. Deletions cut 0 bases from V and 5 bases from J, with 10 bases between. In germline, CDR1 is KGHSY, CDR2 FQNENV. CDR3 DNA: TGTGCCAGCAGCCAATCGGGGGGGCTTACTGAAGCTTTCTTT. Translating it yields CASSQSGGLTEAFF.

A word on this clone: The sample contains more than one DNA sequence encoding this CDR3. This chain links TRBV18 with TRBJ1-1; D is unresolved. V was cut by 2 bases and J by 1 base, with 5 bases left in between. The CDR3 extends over 13 amino acids. Looked up from germline, CDR1 is KGHSH and CDR2 is LQKENI. In nucleotides, the CDR3 is TGTGCCAGCTCACCAGGAGGGAACACTGAAGCTTTCTTT. Protein: CASSPGGNTEAFF.

This chain connects TRBV28 to TRBJ1-4; the D is unclear. The CDR3 runs 16 residues. CDR1 MDHEN and CDR2 SYDVKM come from the germline V gene. The ends were cut back, 3 bases at V and 4 bases at J, with 15 bases in the middle. The CDR3 nucleotides are TGTGCCAGCAGTTTGGGCAGAACCCAAGTTAATGAAAAACTGTTTTTT. It translates to CASSLGRTQVNEKLFF.

This chain joins TRBV6-5 and TRBJ1-6, with D uncertain. This CDR3 is 15 amino acids long. V dropped 5 bases and J dropped 5 bases, with 13 bases sitting between them. CDR1 and CDR2 from the germline V gene are MNHEY and SVGAGI. For the CDR3, the DNA is TGTGCCAGCAGTCATCAGGTTACTAATAATTCACCCCTCCACTTT. It encodes CASSHQVTNNSPLHF.

This clone was seen a single time. The chain combines TRBV14 with TRBJ1-2, with D perhaps TRBD1 (6 bases). Trimming stripped 0 bases from V and 12 bases from J, with 11 bases between. From germline, CDR1 is SGHDN and CDR2 FVKESK. The CDR3 sequence is 12 residues long. CDR3 sequence: CASSQEQGINTF. The CDR3 DNA follows: TGTGCCAGCAGCCAAGAACAGGGTATCAACACCTTC.

The J gene is TRBJ2-3, the V gene TRBV7-9; 7 nucleotides line up with TRBD1. The V and J ends lost 3 bases and 2 bases, in that order; junction bases with no gene match: 5. CDR3 size: 15 residues. The V gene's germline CDR1 is SEHNR and CDR2 FQNEAQ (reference sequence). As DNA, the CDR3 is TGTGCCAGCAGCTTGGGGACAGCGCACACAGATACGCAGTATTTT. Its translation: CASSLGTAHTDTQYF. Drawing the rest from reference TRBV7-9 and TRBJ2-3, the complete variable domain is DTGVSQNPRHKITKRGQNVTFRCDPISEHNRLYWYRQTLGQGPEFLTYFQNEAQLEKSRLLSDRFSAERPKGSFSTLEIQRTEQGDSAMYLCASSLGTAHTDTQYFGPGTRLTVL.

J is TRBJ1-2 and V is TRBV5-1, with D unclear. In germline, CDR1 is SGHRS, CDR2 YFSETQ. CDR3 length: 13 amino acids. V lost 0 bases to trimming and J lost 6 bases, with 9 bases between them. CDR3 protein: CASSLGNQDGYTF. The CDR3 bases are TGCGCCAGCAGCTTGGGAAACCAAGATGGCTACACCTTC.

The rearrangement joins TRBV9 to TRBJ1-2, with a weak D call TRBD1 (5 bases). CDR3 length equals 16 residues. Trimming took off 2 bases at V and 5 bases at J, with 19 bases between the two ends. Per germline, CDR1 SGDLS and CDR2 YYNGEE. CDR3 bases: TGTGCCAGCAGCGTCGGGACGGCCGGATCAGATTATGGCTACACCTTC. Amino acid sequence: CASSVGTAGSDYGYTF.

This sequence joins TRBV28 and TRBJ2-2; D possibly corresponds to TRBD2 (6 bases). Trimming took off 3 bases at V and 7 bases at J, with 21 bases between the two ends. CDR1 is MDHEN, CDR2 SYDVKM, per germline. This CDR3 has 17 residues. The CDR3 DNA sequence: TGTGCCAGCAGTTTGACCCTGGAGGGGCCCGGAGGCGGGGAGCTGTTTTTT. Protein product: CASSLTLEGPGGGELFF.

This clone was picked up one time. The chain links TRBV2 to TRBJ2-5; 11 bases agree with TRBD2. The CDR3 runs to 13 residues. From germline, CDR1 is SNHLY and CDR2 FYNNEI. Trimming at V came to 6 bases and at J to 7 bases, leaving 4 bases not matched to a gene. The CDR3 sequence: CASRVAGGRTQYF. CDR3 in DNA: TGTGCCAGCAGGGTAGCGGGGGGGCGGACCCAGTACTTC. The whole variable domain, remainder taken from reference TRBV2 and TRBJ2-5, is EPEVTQTPSHQVTQMGQEVILRCVPISNHLYFYWYRQILGQKVEFLVSFYNNEISEKSEIFDDQFSVERPDGSNFTLKIRSTKLEDSAMYFCASRVAGGRTQYFGPGTRLLVL.

The chain uses TRBV3-1 (or the pseudogene TRBV3-2) and TRBJ2-3; D possibly corresponds to TRBD2 (5 bases). The length of the CDR3 is 18 residues. CDR1 is LGHDT and CDR2 is YNNKEL in the germline V gene (reference sequence). The V and J ends lost 2 bases and 0 bases respectively, with 18 bases between them. The CDR3 sequence: CASSQTLLRETSTDTQYF. For the CDR3, the DNA is TGTGCCAGCAGCCAAACCCTCCTGAGGGAAACTAGCACAGATACGCAGTATTTT.

The chain links TRBV4-3 to TRBJ1-2; TRBD1 aligns across 10 bases. Germline CDR1 LGHNA, CDR2 YSLEER. V shed 1 base and J 8 bases; nucleotides not matched to a gene: 4. The CDR3 runs to 14 residues. CDR3 residues: CASSQVGTGEGYTF. The CDR3 nucleotides are TGCGCCAGCAGCCAAGTTGGGACAGGGGAGGGCTACACCTTC.